These 9 T cell receptor beta chains came from one sample sequenced in a study of graft-versus-host responses after intestinal transplantation. Antigens for these TCRs are unknown. Profiling relied on immunoSEQ multiplex PCR, and the TCRdb table lists in-frame clones only, not all of them. The table records around 100,000 clones, over 75% of them present only once. The sample in question was unstimulated CD4+ T cells sorted from spleen or lymph node cells, obtained before transplant. The receptors derive from a human donor who was the organ donor for an intestinal transplant.

The V and J genes are TRBV30 and TRBJ2-5; D is uncertain. There are 11 residues in the CDR3. V was clipped by 4 bases and J by 3 bases, with 6 bases between them. Germline V gives CDR1 GTSNPN, CDR2 SVGIG (reference sequence). The CDR3 is CAWTAKETQYF. In nucleotides, the CDR3 is TGTGCCTGGACAGCCAAAGAGACCCAGTACTTC.

The chain links TRBV27 to TRBJ2-6; D is unclear. This CDR3 has 16 residues. Germline CDR1 is MNHEY and CDR2 is SMNVEV (reference sequence). V gave up 2 bases and J gave up 0 bases, with 8 bases separating them. The CDR3 is CASSLKGSSGANVLTF. CDR3 DNA: TGTGCCAGCAGTTTAAAAGGCAGCTCTGGGGCCAACGTCCTGACTTTC.

This clone occurred a few times. The rearrangement joins TRBV7-9 to TRBJ2-7; the D gene is possibly TRBD2 (5 bases). The CDR3 totals 15 residues. Germline V gene lookup returns CDR1 SEHNR and CDR2 FQNEAQ (reference sequence). V lost 5 bases and J 7 bases, leaving 21 bases between the germline ends. The DNA of the CDR3 is TGTGCCAGCAGCAATGCTTTCGGAAGTTCGGGGGAGCAGTACTTC. This encodes CASSNAFGSSGEQYF.

The chain uses TRBV19 and TRBJ2-7, with 11 nucleotides matching TRBD1. With 3 bases clipped from V and 4 bases from J, the junction kept 8 bases outside the gene matches. The CDR3 extends over 16 amino acids. Germline CDR1 and CDR2: LNHDA and SQIVND (reference sequence). CDR3 residues: CASSILRGTGGYEQYF. As DNA, the CDR3 is TGTGCCAGTAGTATCCTCCGGGGGACAGGGGGTTACGAGCAGTACTTC.

The chain joins TRBV15 to TRBJ2-1; no firm D call. CDR1 and CDR2 from the germline V gene are LNHNV and YYDKDF (reference sequence). The CDR3 loop spans 13 amino acids. V was trimmed by 3 bases and J by 7 bases, leaving 10 bases between them. Here the CDR3 DNA reads TGTGCCACCAGCAGGAATGACGGGAATGAGCAGTTCTTC. It yields the protein CATSRNDGNEQFF. Full variable domain (rest looked up from reference TRBV15 and TRBJ2-1): DAMVIQNPRYQVTQFGKPVTLSCSQTLNHNVMYWYQQKSSQAPKLLFHYYDKDFNNEADTPDNFQSRRPNTSFCFLDIRSPGLGDTAMYLCATSRNDGNEQFFGPGTRLTVL.

V is TRBV15 and J is TRBJ1-5, with 8 bases that match TRBD1. The V segment lost 1 base and the J segment 6 bases; nucleotides outside the gene matches: 8. This CDR3 has 16 amino acids. The germline V gene encodes CDR1 LNHNV and CDR2 YYDKDF (reference sequence). The CDR3 bases are TGTGCCACCAGCAGAGTCTCAGGGGGCGTCGGTCAGCCCCAGCATTTT. Translated: CATSRVSGGVGQPQHF.

The chain recombines TRBV6-4 with TRBJ1-4; TRBD1 might be the D (6 bases). The germline CDR1 and CDR2 sequences are MRHNA and SNTAGT. CDR3 length: 15 amino acids. V gave up 6 bases and J gave up 6 bases, with 17 bases separating them. In nucleotides, the CDR3 is TGTGCCAGCAGGGGACTACAGGCAGGGGATGAAAAACTGTTTTTT. It translates to CASRGLQAGDEKLFF.

This clone was found a few times. This chain links TRBV4-2 with TRBJ2-2, with 7 nucleotides matching TRBD1. V lost 0 bases to trimming and J lost 6 bases; unmatched junction nucleotides: 7. Germline-derived CDR1 and CDR2 are LGHNA and YNFKEQ. The CDR3 has 16 amino acids. The CDR3 sequence is CASSQERGQYPGELFF. CDR3 coding DNA: TGTGCCAGCAGCCAAGAAAGGGGACAGTACCCCGGGGAGCTGTTTTTT.

This clone was seen once. V usage is TRBV6-5 and J usage is TRBJ1-6; a weak D match, TRBD1 (6 bases). In germline, CDR1 is MNHEY, CDR2 SVGAGI. The CDR3 extends over 14 amino acids. V gave up 6 bases and J gave up 7 bases, with 13 bases separating them. CDR3 in amino acids: CASSLDSRNSPLHF. The CDR3 DNA reads TGTGCCAGCAGCTTGGACAGTAGGAATTCACCCCTCCACTTT.